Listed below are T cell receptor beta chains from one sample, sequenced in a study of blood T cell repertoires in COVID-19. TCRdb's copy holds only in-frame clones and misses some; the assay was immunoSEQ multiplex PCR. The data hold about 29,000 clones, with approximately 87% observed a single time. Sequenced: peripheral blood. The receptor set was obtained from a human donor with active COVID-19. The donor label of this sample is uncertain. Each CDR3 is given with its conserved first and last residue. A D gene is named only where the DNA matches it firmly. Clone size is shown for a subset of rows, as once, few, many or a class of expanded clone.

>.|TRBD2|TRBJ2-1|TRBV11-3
CASSLLAGTLYNEQFF
TGTGCCAGCAGCTTACTAGCGGGGACTCTCTACAATGAGCAGTTCTTC
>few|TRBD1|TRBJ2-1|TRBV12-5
CASGVPMGQDNEQFF
TGTGCTAGTGGTGTCCCGATGGGACAGGACAATGAGCAGTTCTTC
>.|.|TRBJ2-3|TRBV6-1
CASSERGGRSDTQYF
TGTGCCAGCAGTGAGAGGGGGGGCCGGTCAGATACGCAGTATTTT
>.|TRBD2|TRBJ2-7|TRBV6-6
CASSYWTSGRALEQYF
TGTGCCAGCAGTTACTGGACTAGCGGGAGGGCCCTCGAGCAGTACTTC
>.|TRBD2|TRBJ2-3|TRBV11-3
CASSLGLAADTQYF
TGTGCCAGCAGCCTGGGACTAGCTGCAGATACGCAGTATTTT
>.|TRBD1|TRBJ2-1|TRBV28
CASSSRQGDNNEQFF
TGTGCCAGCAGTTCCAGACAGGGGGACAACAATGAGCAGTTCTTC
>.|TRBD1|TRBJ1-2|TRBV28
CASSSGTGVVRRIYYGYTF
TGTGCCAGCAGTTCCGGGACAGGGGTGGTCCGGAGGATTTACTATGGCTACACCTTC
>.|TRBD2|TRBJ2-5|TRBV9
CASSALASGGFQETQYF
TGTGCCAGCAGCGCCCTAGCTAGCGGGGGATTCCAAGAGACCCAGTACTTC
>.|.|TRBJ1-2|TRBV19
CASTQNPTLNYGYTF
TGTGCCAGTACTCAGAACCCCACCTTAAATTATGGCTACACCTTC
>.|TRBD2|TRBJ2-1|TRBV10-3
CAISSSGGAYNEQFF
TGTGCCATCAGCTCTAGCGGGGGGGCCTACAATGAGCAGTTCTTC
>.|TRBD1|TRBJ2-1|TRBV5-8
CASSSGQGTYNEQFF
TGTGCCAGCAGCTCCGGACAGGGAACCTACAATGAGCAGTTCTTC
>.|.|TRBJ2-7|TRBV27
CASSFQATPYEQYF
TGTGCCAGCAGTTTTCAGGCTACTCCCTACGAGCAGTACTTC
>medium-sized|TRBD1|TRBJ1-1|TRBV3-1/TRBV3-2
CASSQGGQEAFF
TGTGCCAGCAGCCAGGGGGGACAGGAAGCTTTCTTT
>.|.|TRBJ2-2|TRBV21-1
CASSKADSAGELFF
TGTGCCAGCAGCAAAGCGGACTCCGCCGGGGAGCTGTTTTTT
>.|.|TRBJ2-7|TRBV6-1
CASSEFSGISYEQYF
TGTGCCAGCAGTGAATTCTCGGGGATCTCCTACGAGCAGTACTTC
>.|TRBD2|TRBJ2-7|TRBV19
CASSMTGRALEQYF
TGTGCCAGTAGTATGACCGGGAGGGCTCTCGAGCAGTACTTC
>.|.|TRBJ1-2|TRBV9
CASSVGRPLANYGYTF
TGTGCCAGCAGCGTAGGCAGGCCTTTAGCTAACTATGGCTACACCTTC
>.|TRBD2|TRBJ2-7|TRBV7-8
CASSSISGNHYEQYF
TGTGCCAGCAGCTCAATTAGCGGGAATCACTACGAGCAGTACTTC
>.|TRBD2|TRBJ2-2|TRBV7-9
CASSLFPSGNTGELFF
TGTGCCAGCAGCTTATTCCCTAGCGGGAACACCGGGGAGCTGTTTTTT
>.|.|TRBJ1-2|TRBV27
CASAGDSRYYGYTF
TGTGCCAGCGCGGGAGACAGTCGCTACTATGGCTACACCTTC
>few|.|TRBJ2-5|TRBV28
CASSGLLGHQETQYF
TGTGCCAGCAGTGGACTGCTCGGACACCAAGAGACCCAGTACTTC
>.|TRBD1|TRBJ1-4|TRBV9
CASSVGQGMGEKLFF
TGTGCCAGCAGCGTAGGACAGGGGATGGGTGAAAAACTGTTTTTT
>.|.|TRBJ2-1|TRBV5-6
CASSPAVSNEQFF
TGTGCCAGCAGCCCGGCGGTCTCCAATGAGCAGTTCTTC
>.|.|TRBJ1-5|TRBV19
CASSISGDQPQHF
TGTGCCAGTAGTATATCGGGAGATCAGCCCCAGCATTTT
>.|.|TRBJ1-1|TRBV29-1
CSVKGARAQGAFF
TGCAGCGTAAAAGGGGCAAGGGCTCAGGGAGCTTTCTTT
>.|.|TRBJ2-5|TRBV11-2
CASSSNPGFGTQYF
TGTGCCAGCAGCTCGAATCCGGGTTTCGGGACCCAGTACTTC
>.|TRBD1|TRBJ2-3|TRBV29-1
CSVDPGQGTDTQYF
TGCAGCGTTGACCCTGGACAGGGCACAGATACGCAGTATTTT
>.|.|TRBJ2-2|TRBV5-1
CASSLGQTNTGELFF
TGCGCCAGCAGCTTGGGACAGACGAACACCGGGGAGCTGTTTTTT
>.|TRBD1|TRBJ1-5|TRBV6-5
CASNLDRVAQPQHF
TGTGCCAGCAACCTAGACAGGGTGGCTCAGCCCCAGCATTTT
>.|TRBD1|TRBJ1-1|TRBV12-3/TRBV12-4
CASSANRGSEAFF
TGTGCCAGCAGCGCAAACAGGGGATCTGAAGCTTTCTTT
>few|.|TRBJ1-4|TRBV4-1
CASSQDGRGEKLFF
TGCGCCAGCAGCCAAGATGGGAGGGGTGAAAAACTGTTTTTT
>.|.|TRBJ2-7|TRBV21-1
CARRTGNSYEQYF
TGTGCCAGAAGGACTGGGAACTCCTACGAGCAGTACTTC
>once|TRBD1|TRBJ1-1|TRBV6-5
CASSHRQGYTEAFF
TGTGCCAGCAGTCACCGACAGGGGTACACTGAAGCTTTCTTT
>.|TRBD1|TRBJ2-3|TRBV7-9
CASSLVLRGQDTQYF
TGTGCCAGCAGCTTAGTATTGAGGGGGCAGGATACGCAGTATTTT
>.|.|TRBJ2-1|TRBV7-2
CASSFQGGEQFF
TGTGCCAGCAGCTTCCAGGGGGGTGAGCAGTTCTTC
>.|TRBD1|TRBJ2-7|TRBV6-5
CASSYTGAPYEQYF
TGTGCCAGCAGTTACACAGGGGCCCCCTACGAGCAGTACTTC
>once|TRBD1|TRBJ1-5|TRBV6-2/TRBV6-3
CASSYRMDRAGESNQPQHF
TGTGCCAGCAGTTACCGAATGGACAGGGCTGGGGAAAGCAATCAGCCCCAGCATTTT
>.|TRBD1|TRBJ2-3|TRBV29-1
CSVFGQGSATDTQYF
TGCAGCGTTTTCGGACAGGGTTCGGCCACAGATACGCAGTATTTT